This is a list of T cell receptor beta chains from one sample in a study of cytomegalovirus exposure and HLA in healthy donors. Clones were sequenced by immunoSEQ multiplex PCR, and TCRdb holds only the in-frame ones, with some missing. In the table there are under 200,000 clones, 80% of which are singletons. The material sequenced was PBMCs. Receptors were obtained from a man younger than 40 in good health and CMV-seronegative. Each CDR3 is given without its conserved first and last residue. The order of the fields is J gene, clone size, V gene, CDR3 protein. Size is omitted from some rows. Given values are once, few, many or a class for expanded clones.

TRBJ2-5,NA,TRBV6-5,ASSYGSRRVKETQY
TRBJ2-7,few,TRBV6-5,ASSYSPGAYEQY
TRBJ1-1,NA,TRBV7-9,ASSLVRESEAF
TRBJ2-5,once,TRBV7-3,ASSLDRQETQY
TRBJ1-2,once,TRBV2,ASSNRDRGQNGYT
TRBJ1-5,NA,TRBV30,AWGTGFNQPQH
TRBJ1-2,NA,TRBV7-2,VSSPRQSLLGYT
TRBJ2-7,NA,TRBV19,ASRYHGGTGYEQY
TRBJ2-7,NA,TRBV5-4,ASSPSGIGTYEQY
TRBJ2-5,NA,TRBV18,ASSPRGGEQETQY
TRBJ2-3,NA,TRBV19,ASSILAGDTQY
TRBJ2-7,NA,TRBV5-6,ASSLGQHYEQY
TRBJ1-1,NA,TRBV10-3,AISDSGTGNTEAF
TRBJ2-5,NA,TRBV30,AWNRGPETQY
TRBJ1-2,NA,TRBV6-1,ASTPTAYNYGYT
TRBJ1-6,NA,TRBV4-3,ASSQATGVGSPLH
TRBJ2-1,NA,TRBV6-5,ASSRRGRDEQF
TRBJ2-3,NA,TRBV5-1,ASSPEGPVDTQY
TRBJ2-7,once,TRBV9,ASSSDRGYEQY
TRBJ2-7,NA,TRBV6-6,ASSYGVAGGTYEQY
TRBJ1-2,NA,TRBV19,ASSIEKRGYT
TRBJ1-3,NA,TRBV6-5,ASRGYPGDTIY
TRBJ2-7,NA,TRBV4-3,ASSQGIEQAYEQY
TRBJ2-7,NA,TRBV30,AWTDSAYEQY
TRBJ2-3,once,TRBV9,ASSTSGTSSNTQY
TRBJ1-1,NA,TRBV6-5,ASSKPGQTEAF
TRBJ2-1,few,TRBV15,ATSLRTTIYNEQF
TRBJ1-5,NA,TRBV19,ASSTGGWQPQH
TRBJ2-7,NA,TRBV10-3,AISGAGQPAEQY
TRBJ1-2,NA,TRBV7-9,SSSRDSSSVK
TRBJ2-7,NA,TRBV6-6,ASGDFSGGPLEQY
TRBJ2-3,NA,TRBV7-7,ASSLRDTQY
TRBJ1-2,NA,TRBV28,ASSLGGPTNYGYT
TRBJ1-2,NA,TRBV18,ASSPFEASHYGYT
TRBJ2-7,NA,TRBV13,ASSSTGGYEQY
TRBJ1-5,NA,TRBV19,ASSTRDSRYQPQH